The 9 T cell receptor beta chains reported below all come from one sample, sequenced in a study of T cell repertoires in cytomegalovirus infection. TCRdb reprocessed the reads via MiXCR and lists one record per CDR3 protein. Of about 200,000 distinct CDR3 sequences listed, roughly 9.8% are singletons. Sequenced material: PBMCs. These TCRs come from a human donor in good health (CMV status not recorded). Some clones in this sample may be carry-over from other donors' samples.

For this clonotype: Because the CDR3's place on the DNA is in doubt, the DNA is left out and the CDR3 is given as listed by TCRdb. The V and J genes are TRBV4-1 and TRBJ1-5; no DNA check was done on the table's D call, TRBD1. Germline loops: CDR1 MGHRA, CDR2 YSYEKL. The CDR3 region is 15 residues in length, termini included. The CDR3 loop is CASSQVGDGIQPQLF.

This clonotype has a handful of counts. CDR3 coding DNA: TGCAGCGTTGTTGGGCAGCGAAACACTGAAGCTTTCTTT. Its protein product is CSVVGQRNTEAFF. This sequence joins TRBV29-1 and TRBJ1-1; D is unresolved. The CDR3 is 13 residues long. CDR1 and CDR2 from the germline V gene are SQVTM and ANQGSEA. Trimming removed 4 bases at V and 2 bases at J, with 11 bases between.

This clonotype was detected many times. The genes are TRBV7-2 and TRBJ1-2; D not resolved. There are 13 residues in the CDR3. Trimming left V 6 bases short and J 8 bases short, with 16 bases between. The germline V gene has CDR1 SGHTA and CDR2 FQGNSA. As DNA, the CDR3 is TGTGCCAGCAGTTCTCAGGCGGCGGGGGGCTACACCTTC. Its protein is CASSSQAAGGYTF.

CDR3 region: CASSQVQYSGNTIYF. The CDR3 DNA reads as TGTGCCAGCAGCCAAGTACAGTACTCTGGAAACACCATATATTTT. The J gene is TRBJ1-3, the V gene TRBV14; D unclear. Trimming removed 1 base from V and 0 bases from J, with 7 bases in between. The CDR3 length is 15 residues. CDR1 and CDR2 (germline): SGHDN, FVKESK.

This chain connects TRBV7-9 to TRBJ1-4, with D maybe TRBD1 (5 bases). V lost 1 base and J lost 8, with 11 bases in between. CDR3 length equals 14 residues. Germline V gene data show CDR1 as SEHNR and CDR2 as FQNEAQ (reference sequence). CDR3 DNA: TGTGCCAGCAGCTTAGTGGCAGGGCTGGAAAAACTGTTTTTT. Encoded protein: CASSLVAGLEKLFF.

This clonotype was observed at least ten times. CDR3 residues: CASSLEAGSTGELFF. DNA for the CDR3: TGTGCCAGCAGCTTAGAAGCGGGGAGCACCGGGGAGCTGTTTTTT. The V and J genes are TRBV7-2 and TRBJ2-2, with TRBD2 matching 7 bases. The V segment lost 1 base and the J segment 4 bases; nucleotides outside the gene matches: 3. In germline, CDR1 is SGHTA, CDR2 FQGNSA. The CDR3 totals 15 residues.

This clonotype was observed many times. V gene TRBV12-3 or TRBV12-4 combines with J gene TRBJ2-3; D assignment may be TRBD1 or TRBD2 (5 bases each). The CDR3 sequence is 13 residues long. V was pared by 6 bases and J by 9 bases, with 16 bases between. CDR3 region: CASSPSRDGTQYF. The CDR3 DNA sequence: TGTGCCAGCAGCCCGAGCCGGGACGGGACGCAGTATTTT.

V and J are TRBV7-9 and TRBJ2-3; 11 nucleotides align to TRBD2. Germline CDR1 is SEHNR and CDR2 is FQNEAQ (reference sequence). The length of the CDR3 is 16 residues. J lost 4 bases, V lost 1 base, and 4 bases had no gene match. This CDR3 reads CASSLGTSGSPDTQYF. The DNA of the CDR3 is TGTGCCAGCAGCTTAGGTACTAGCGGGAGCCCAGATACGCAGTATTTT.

This clonotype was detected only a few times. The chain employs TRBV6-2 or TRBV6-3 and TRBJ2-5, with D perhaps matching TRBD2 (5 bases). Trimming removed 3 bases from V and 5 bases from J, with 25 bases in between. Germline loops: CDR1 MNHEY, CDR2 SVGEGT. This CDR3 spans 18 amino acids. CDR3 bases: TGTGCCAGCAGTTATCGAGGAGGAAGACGAAACCCCGGGGAGACCCAGTACTTC. As protein: CASSYRGGRRNPGETQYF.